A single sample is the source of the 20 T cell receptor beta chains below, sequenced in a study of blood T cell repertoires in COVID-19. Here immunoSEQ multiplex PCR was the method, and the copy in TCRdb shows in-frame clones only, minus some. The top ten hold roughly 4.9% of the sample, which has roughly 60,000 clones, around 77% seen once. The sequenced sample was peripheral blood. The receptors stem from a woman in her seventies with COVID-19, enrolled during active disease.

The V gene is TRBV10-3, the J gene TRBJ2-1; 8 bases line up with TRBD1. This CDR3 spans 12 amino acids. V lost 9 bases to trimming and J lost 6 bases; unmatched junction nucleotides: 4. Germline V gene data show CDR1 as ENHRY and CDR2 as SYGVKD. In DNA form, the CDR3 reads TGTGCCATAGGACAGGGTGGCAATGAGCAGTTCTTC. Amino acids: CAIGQGGNEQFF.

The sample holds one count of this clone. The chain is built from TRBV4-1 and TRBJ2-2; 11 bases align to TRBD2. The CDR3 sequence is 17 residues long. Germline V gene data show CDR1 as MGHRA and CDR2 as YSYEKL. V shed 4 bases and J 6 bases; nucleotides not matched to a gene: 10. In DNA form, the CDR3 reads TGCGCCAGCAGCCTACGTACGACTAGCGGGAATCCCGGGGAGCTGTTTTTT. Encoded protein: CASSLRTTSGNPGELFF.

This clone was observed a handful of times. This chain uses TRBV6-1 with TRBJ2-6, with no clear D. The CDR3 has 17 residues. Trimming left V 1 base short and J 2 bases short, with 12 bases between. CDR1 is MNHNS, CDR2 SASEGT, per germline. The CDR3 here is CASSEGLGSPGANVLTF. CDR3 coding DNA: TGTGCCAGCAGTGAAGGGTTGGGCAGCCCTGGGGCCAACGTCCTGACTTTC.

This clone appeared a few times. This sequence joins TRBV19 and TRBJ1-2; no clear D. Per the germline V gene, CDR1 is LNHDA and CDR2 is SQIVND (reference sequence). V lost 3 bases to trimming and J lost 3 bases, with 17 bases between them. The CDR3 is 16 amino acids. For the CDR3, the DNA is TGTGCCAGTAGTATTGTAAGTCTCAGCCAGGACTATGGCTACACCTTC. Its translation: CASSIVSLSQDYGYTF.

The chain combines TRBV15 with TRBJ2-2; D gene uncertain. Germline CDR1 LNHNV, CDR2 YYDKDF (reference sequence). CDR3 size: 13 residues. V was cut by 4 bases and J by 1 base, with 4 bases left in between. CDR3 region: CATSIKNTGELFF. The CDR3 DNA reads TGTGCCACCAGCATTAAGAACACCGGGGAGCTGTTTTTT.

The CDR3: CSASLSSGYTQYF. In DNA, the CDR3 is TGCAGTGCTAGTCTCTCTAGCGGGTATACGCAGTATTTT. The chain recombines TRBV20-1 with TRBJ2-3; 8 nucleotides align to TRBD2. V lost 3 bases and J lost 7; bases outside the gene matches: 6. Germline lookup yields CDR1 DFQATT and CDR2 SNEGSKA (reference sequence). The CDR3 covers 13 residues.

The CDR3 DNA reads TGTGCCAGTAGTATAGAAGGGCCCGAGCGCGGGTATCGAGAAAAACTGTTTTTT. The encoded protein is CASSIEGPERGYREKLFF. V gene TRBV19 combines with J gene TRBJ1-4; no reliable D call. Trimming cost V 0 bases and J 8 bases, with 22 bases left between them. The CDR3 totals 18 residues. CDR1 and CDR2 from the germline V gene are LNHDA and SQIVND (reference sequence). The full variable domain, its missing parts supplied by reference TRBV19 and TRBJ1-4, is DGGITQSPKYLFRKEGQNVTLSCEQNLNHDAMYWYRQDPGQGLRLIYYSQIVNDFQKGDIAEGYSVSREKKESFPLTVTSAQKNPTAFYLCASSIEGPERGYREKLFFGSGTQLSVL.

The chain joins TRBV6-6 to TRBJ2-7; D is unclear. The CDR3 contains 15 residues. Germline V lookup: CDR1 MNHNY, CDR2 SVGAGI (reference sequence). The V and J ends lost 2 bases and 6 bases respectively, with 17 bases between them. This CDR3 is CASSYPQEVSGEQYF. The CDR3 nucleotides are TGTGCCAGCAGTTACCCCCAAGAGGTGTCGGGCGAGCAGTACTTC.

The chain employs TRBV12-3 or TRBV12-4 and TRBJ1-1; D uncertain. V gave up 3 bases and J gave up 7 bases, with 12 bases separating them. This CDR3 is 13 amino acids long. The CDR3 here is CASSFGKYIEAFF. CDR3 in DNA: TGTGCCAGCAGTTTCGGTAAATATATTGAAGCTTTCTTT.

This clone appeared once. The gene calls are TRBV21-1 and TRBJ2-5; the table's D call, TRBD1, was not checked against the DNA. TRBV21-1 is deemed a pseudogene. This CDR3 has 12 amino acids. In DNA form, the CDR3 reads TGTGCCAGCCCCCAGGGGCCAGAGACCCAGTACTTC. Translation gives CASPQGPETQYF.

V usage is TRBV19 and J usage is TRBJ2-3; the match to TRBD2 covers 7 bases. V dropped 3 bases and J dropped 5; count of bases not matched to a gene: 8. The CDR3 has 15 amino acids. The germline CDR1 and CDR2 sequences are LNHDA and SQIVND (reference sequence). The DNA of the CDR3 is TGTGCCAGTAGTATTGGCGGCATAGCGGGAGATACGCAGTATTTT. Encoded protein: CASSIGGIAGDTQYF.

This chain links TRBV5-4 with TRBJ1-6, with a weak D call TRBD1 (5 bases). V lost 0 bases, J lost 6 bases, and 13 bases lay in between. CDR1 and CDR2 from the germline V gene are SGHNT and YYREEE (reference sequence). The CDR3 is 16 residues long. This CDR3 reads CASSLGRAGINSPLHF. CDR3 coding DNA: TGTGCCAGCAGCTTGGGTCGGGCAGGGATTAATTCACCCCTCCACTTT.

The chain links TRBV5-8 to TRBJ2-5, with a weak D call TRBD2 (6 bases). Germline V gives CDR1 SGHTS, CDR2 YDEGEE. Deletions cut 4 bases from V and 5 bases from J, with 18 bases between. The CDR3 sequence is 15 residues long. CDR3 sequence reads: CASSPDRRRGETQYF. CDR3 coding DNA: TGTGCCAGCAGCCCGGATCGACGCCGGGGGGAGACCCAGTACTTC.

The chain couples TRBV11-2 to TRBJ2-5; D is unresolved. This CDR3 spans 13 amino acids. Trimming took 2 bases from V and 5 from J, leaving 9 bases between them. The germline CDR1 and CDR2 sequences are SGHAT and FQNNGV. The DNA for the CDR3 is TGTGCCAGCAGCTTAACGAGTTCTGAGACCCAGTACTTC. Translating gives CASSLTSSETQYF.

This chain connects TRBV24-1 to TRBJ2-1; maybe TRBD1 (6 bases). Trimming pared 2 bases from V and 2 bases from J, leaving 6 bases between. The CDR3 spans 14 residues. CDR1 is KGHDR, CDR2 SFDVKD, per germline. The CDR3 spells CATSDWTAYNEQFF. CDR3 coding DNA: TGTGCCACCAGTGATTGGACAGCCTACAATGAGCAGTTCTTC.

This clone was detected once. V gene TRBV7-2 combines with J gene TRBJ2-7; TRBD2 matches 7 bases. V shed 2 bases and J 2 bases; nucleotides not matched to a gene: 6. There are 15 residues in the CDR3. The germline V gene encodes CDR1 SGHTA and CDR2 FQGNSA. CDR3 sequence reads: CASSLMAGAPYEQYV. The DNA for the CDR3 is TGTGCCAGCAGCTTAATGGCGGGAGCCCCCTACGAGCAGTACGTC.

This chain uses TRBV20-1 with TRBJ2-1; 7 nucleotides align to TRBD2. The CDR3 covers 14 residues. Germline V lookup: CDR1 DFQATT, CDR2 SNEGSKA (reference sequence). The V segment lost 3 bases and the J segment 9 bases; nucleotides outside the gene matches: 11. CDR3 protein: CSASPGLVSAEQFF. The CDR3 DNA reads TGCAGTGCTAGTCCTGGACTAGTGAGTGCTGAGCAGTTCTTC.

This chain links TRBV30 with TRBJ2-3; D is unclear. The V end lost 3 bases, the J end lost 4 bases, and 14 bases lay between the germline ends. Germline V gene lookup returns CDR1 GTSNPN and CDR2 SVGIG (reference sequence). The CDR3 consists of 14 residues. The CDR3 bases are TGTGCCTGGAGGGTTAGCCGGCGCGCAGATACGCAGTATTTT. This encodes CAWRVSRRADTQYF.

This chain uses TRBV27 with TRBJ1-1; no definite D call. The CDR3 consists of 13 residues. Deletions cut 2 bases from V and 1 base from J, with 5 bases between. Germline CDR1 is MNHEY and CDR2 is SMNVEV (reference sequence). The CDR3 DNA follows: TGTGCCAGCAGTTTAACCAGGAACACTGAAGCTTTCTTT. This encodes CASSLTRNTEAFF.

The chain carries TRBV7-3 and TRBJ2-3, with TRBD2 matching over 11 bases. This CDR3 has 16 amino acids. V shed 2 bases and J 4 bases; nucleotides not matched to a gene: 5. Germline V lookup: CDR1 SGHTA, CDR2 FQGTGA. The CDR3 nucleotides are TGTGCCAGCAGCTTATGGGGTAGCGGGAGGGCAGATACGCAGTATTTT. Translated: CASSLWGSGRADTQYF. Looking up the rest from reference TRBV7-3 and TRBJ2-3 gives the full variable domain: GAGVSQTPSNKVTEKGKYVELRCDPISGHTALYWYRQSLGQGPEFLIYFQGTGAADDSGLPNDRFFAVRPEGSVSTLKIQRTERGDSAVYLCASSLWGSGRADTQYFGPGTRLTVL.